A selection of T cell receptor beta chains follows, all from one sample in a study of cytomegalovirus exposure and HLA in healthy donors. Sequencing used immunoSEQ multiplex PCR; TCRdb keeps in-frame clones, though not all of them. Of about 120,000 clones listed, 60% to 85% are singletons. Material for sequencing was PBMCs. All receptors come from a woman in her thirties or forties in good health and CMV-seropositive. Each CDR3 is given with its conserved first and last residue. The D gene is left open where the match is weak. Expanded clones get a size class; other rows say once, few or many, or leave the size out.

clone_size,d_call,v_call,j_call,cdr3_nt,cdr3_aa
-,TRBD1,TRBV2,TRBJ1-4,TGTGCCAGCGACGGACAGGGGGCGGCCGAAAAACTGTTTTTT,CASDGQGAAEKLFF
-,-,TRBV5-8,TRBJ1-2,TGTGCCAGCAGCTCTTACCTGACAGGTGACTATGGCTACACCTTC,CASSSYLTGDYGYTF
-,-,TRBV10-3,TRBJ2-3,TGTGCCATCACCCCAAGCAGGGAAGGAGATACGCAGTATTTT,CAITPSREGDTQYF
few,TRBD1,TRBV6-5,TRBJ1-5,TGTGCCAGCAGCCCCGGGACAGGGTATAGTCAGCCCCAGCATTTT,CASSPGTGYSQPQHF
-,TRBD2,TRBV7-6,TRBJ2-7,TGTGCCAGCAGCTTAGCTGGCGGGAGCAGCTACGAGCAGTACTTC,CASSLAGGSSYEQYF
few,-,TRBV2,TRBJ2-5,TGTGCCAGCAGTGACGAAGAGACCCAGTACTTC,CASSDEETQYF
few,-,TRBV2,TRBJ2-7,TGTGCAGGGGCAGCGAGCTCCTACGAGCAGTACTTC,CAGAASSYEQYF
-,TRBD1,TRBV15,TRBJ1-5,TGTGCCACCAGCGGACCGTACAGGGGAGTCGGGGATCAGCCCCAGCATTTT,CATSGPYRGVGDQPQHF
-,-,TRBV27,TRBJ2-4,TGTGCCAGCAGTCCGCTTGCAGTCCTAGCCAAAAACATTCAGTACTTC,CASSPLAVLAKNIQYF
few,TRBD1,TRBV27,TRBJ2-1,TGTGCCAGCAGGGGGGACAGGGGCGATGAGCAGTTCTTC,CASRGDRGDEQFF
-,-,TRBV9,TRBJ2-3,TGTGCCAGCAGCGTAGCTCGGAGGACAGATACGCAGTATTTT,CASSVARRTDTQYF
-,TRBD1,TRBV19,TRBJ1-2,TGTGCCAGTAGTTGGACAGGGCATGGCTACACCTTC,CASSWTGHGYTF
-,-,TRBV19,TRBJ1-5,TGTGCCAGTAGTATAGACAGCGGAGGCCATAGCAATCAGCCCCAGCATTTT,CASSIDSGGHSNQPQHF
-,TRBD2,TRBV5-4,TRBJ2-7,TGTGCCAGCAGCCCACAAGCGGGAGCTAAGTACGAGCAGTACTTC,CASSPQAGAKYEQYF
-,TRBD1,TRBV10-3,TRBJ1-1,TGTGCCATCAGCAACCTTCAGGGGGCCACTGAAGCTTTCTTT,CAISNLQGATEAFF
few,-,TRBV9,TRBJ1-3,TGTGCCAGCAGCGTAGAGTCAGGGGTAGAATCTGGAAACACCATATATTTT,CASSVESGVESGNTIYF
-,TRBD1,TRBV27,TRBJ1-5,TGTGCCAGCAGACATACAGGGGGAGGTCAGCCCCAGCATTTT,CASRHTGGGQPQHF
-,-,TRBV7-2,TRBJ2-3,TGTGCCAGCAGCTTAGAAGGCGGGAACCCTACGGGTACGCAGTATTTT,CASSLEGGNPTGTQYF
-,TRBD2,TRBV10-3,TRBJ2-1,TGTGCCATCAGTGATGGGGGGGTTTGGGATGAGCAGTTCTTC,CAISDGGVWDEQFF
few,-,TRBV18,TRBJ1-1,TGTGCCAGCTCACGTACAGGTGCGAACACTGAAGCTTTCTTT,CASSRTGANTEAFF
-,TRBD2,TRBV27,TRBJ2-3,TGTGCCAGCAGTCCCCGAGTTAGCGGGAGTGCAGATACGCAGTATTTT,CASSPRVSGSADTQYF
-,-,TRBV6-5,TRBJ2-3,TGTGCCAGCAGTTACTCTGGGACTCCTTTCACAGATACGCAGTATTTT,CASSYSGTPFTDTQYF
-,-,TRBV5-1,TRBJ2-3,TGCGCCAGCAGCTTTTTACGGGGGAACACAGATACGCAGTATTTT,CASSFLRGNTDTQYF
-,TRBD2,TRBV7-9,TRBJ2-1,TGTGCCAGCAGCTTAGTCGGGCGGGGGGGTCCCTCCTACAATGAGCAGTTCTTC,CASSLVGRGGPSYNEQFF
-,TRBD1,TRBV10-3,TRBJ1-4,TGTGCCATCAGGGAAGACAGGGTTAAGGAAAAACTGTTTTTT,CAIREDRVKEKLFF
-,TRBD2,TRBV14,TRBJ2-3,TGTGCCAGCAGCCAAGCCCGGACTAGCGGACGCACAGATACGCAGTATTTT,CASSQARTSGRTDTQYF
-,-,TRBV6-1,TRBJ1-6,TGTGCCAGCAGTGGAGCAGGACTCTATAATTCACCCCTCCACTTT,CASSGAGLYNSPLHF
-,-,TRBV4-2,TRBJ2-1,TGTGCCAGCAGCCAGAGAGGACTGGGTGAATATGAGCAGTTCTTC,CASSQRGLGEYEQFF
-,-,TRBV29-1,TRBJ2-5,TGCAGCGTTGAAGTTACAGGAGCCCAAGAGACCCAGTACTTC,CSVEVTGAQETQYF
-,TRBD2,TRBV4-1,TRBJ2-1,TGCGCCAGCAGCCAAGGACTAGCGGGGGAAAATGAGCAGTTCTTC,CASSQGLAGENEQFF
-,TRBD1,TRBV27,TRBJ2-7,TGTGCCAGCAGTTTCCTCGGGACAGGGGGCTACGAGCAGTACTTC,CASSFLGTGGYEQYF
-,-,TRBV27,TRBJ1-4,TGTGCCAGCAGTTTGGCCCGCCGGGCGGGAAATGAAAAACTGTTTTTT,CASSLARRAGNEKLFF
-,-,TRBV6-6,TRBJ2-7,TGTGCCAGCAGGGCAGGCGTAGTGGGCTACGAGCAGTACTTC,CASRAGVVGYEQYF
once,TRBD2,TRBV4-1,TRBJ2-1,TGCGCCAGCAGCCAAGCCCCGCGGCTAGCGGGGGGGCCCCATGAGCAGTTCTTC,CASSQAPRLAGGPHEQFF
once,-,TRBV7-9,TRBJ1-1,TGTGCCAGCAGCTTAAGTAGAACAGGGAACACTGAAGCTTTCTTT,CASSLSRTGNTEAFF
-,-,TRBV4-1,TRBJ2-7,TGCGCCAGCAGCCAAGATCACATACCTTCCTACGAGCAGTACTTC,CASSQDHIPSYEQYF
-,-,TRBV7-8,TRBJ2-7,TGTGCCAGCAGAAAAGGGGGGACAGTCTCCTACGAGCAGTACTTC,CASRKGGTVSYEQYF
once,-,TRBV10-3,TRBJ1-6,TGTGCCATCAGTGATCTCGACAGCCCTAATTCACCCCTCCACTTT,CAISDLDSPNSPLHF
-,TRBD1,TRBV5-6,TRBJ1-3,TGTGCCAGCAGCGCCCGACAGGGTCGCTGGCTGGGTGGAAACACCATATATTTT,CASSARQGRWLGGNTIYF
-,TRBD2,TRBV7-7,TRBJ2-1,TGTGCTAGCAGCCCGGGACTAGTTGGTGTTGAGCAGTTCTTC,CASSPGLVGVEQFF
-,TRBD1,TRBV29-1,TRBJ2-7,TGCAGCGTTGTCCCTGGGGACAGCTACTCCTACGAGCAGTACTTC,CSVVPGDSYSYEQYF
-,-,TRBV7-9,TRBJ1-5,TGTGCCAGCAGCTTTTCAGGGGGCAATCAGCCCCAGCATTTT,CASSFSGGNQPQHF
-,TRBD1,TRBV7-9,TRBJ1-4,TGTGCCAGCAGCCGAGGACAGGGTGATGAAAAACTGTTTTTT,CASSRGQGDEKLFF
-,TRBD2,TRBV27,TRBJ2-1,TGTGCCAGCAGTATCACTAGCGGGGGGGCTAGCTCCTACAATGAGCAGTTCTTC,CASSITSGGASSYNEQFF
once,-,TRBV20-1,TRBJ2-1,TGCAGTGCTTCGCGGACTAATGAGCAGTTCTTC,CSASRTNEQFF
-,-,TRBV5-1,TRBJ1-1,TGCGCCAGCAGCTTGGCCCGACTGGTTAACACTGAAGCTTTCTTT,CASSLARLVNTEAFF
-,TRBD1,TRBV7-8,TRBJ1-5,TGTGCCAGCAGCTTAGCGGGACAGGGGAATCAGCCCCAGCATTTT,CASSLAGQGNQPQHF
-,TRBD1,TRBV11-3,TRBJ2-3,TGTGCCAGCAGCACCCGAGACAGGGGGCTAGAAGATACGCAGTATTTT,CASSTRDRGLEDTQYF
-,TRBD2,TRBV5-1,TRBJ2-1,TGCGCCAGCAGCGCGACCGCTAGCGGGGGCTCCTACAATGAGCAGTTCTTC,CASSATASGGSYNEQFF